This T cell receptor beta chain was found in a study of T cell clones after liver transplantation. In the study overall: As an antigen-independent comparator, third-party-reactive TCRbeta sequences came from pre-transplant mixed lymphocyte reactions.

Notes on the study in general: Graft donor-reactive T cells may have migrated into the graft rather than being deleted. Donor-reactive sequences fell more than third party-reactive ones, suggesting partial deletion. The donor-reactive repertoire was only partly measurable in two subjects, lacking donor cells.

Some clones are missing from TCRdb's copy, which holds only in-frame ones; the method was immunoSEQ multiplex PCR. Of tens of thousands of clones listed, around 80% are singletons. Germline-derived CDR1 and CDR2 are SGHNT and YYREEE (reference sequence). J lost 4 bases, V lost 1 base, and 1 base had no gene match. The CDR3 totals 14 residues. In regard to this clone: As yet, its antigen is unknown.

The source of this sequence is a human patient who received a liver transplant. Part of the T cells may come from the graft donor. The chain links TRBV5-4 to TRBJ2-7, with TRBD2 identical over 11 bases. Material: CD4+ T cells from blood, obtained 12 months after liver transplant. In DNA, the CDR3 is TGTGCCAGCAGCTTGACTAGCGGGAGATACGAGCAGTACTTC. This translates into CASSLTSGRYEQYF.